This T cell receptor (beta chain) appears in the sequencing data of a study of cytomegalovirus exposure and HLA in healthy donors. 60 Vbeta and 13 Jbeta primers were used in PCR. Repertoires were generated with immunoSEQ multiplex PCR, while TCRdb's copy carries only in-frame clones and drops some. Among approximately 150,000 clones listed, 82% were seen once. Study-level points and caveats: Diagnosis of cytomegalovirus status made by the classifier reportedly showed high specificity and sensitivity. Upon later analysis, HLA-associated TCR beta chains proved more clonally expanded than other, equally common chains. HLA-A and HLA-B allele assignments for most subjects were reportedly predicted accurately using TCR beta sequences.

As regards this clone: Antigen unknown.

This CDR3 has 14 residues. V was clipped by 8 bases and J by 1 base; unmatched bases: 6. Germline V gives CDR1 SGHTA, CDR2 FQGTGA. Specimen: PBMCs. The clonotype was recovered from a male donor in good health and CMV-seronegative. V usage is TRBV7-3 and J usage is TRBJ2-7, with 9 positions matching TRBD1. CDR3: CASRRGQGSYEQYF. The DNA for the CDR3 is TGTGCCAGCCGGAGGGGACAGGGTTCCTACGAGCAGTACTTC.